This T cell receptor beta chain came from a study of CD8+ T cells in alopecia areata. Study in general: Treated individuals took tofacitinib by mouth, 5 to 10 mg twice daily. The study's findings and limits: The presence of one nonresponder keeps the tie between baseline CD8+ expansion and response uncertain.

RNA was isolated and reverse transcribed to cDNA, the sequencing template. Libraries were prepared by immunoSEQ multiplex PCR; TCRdb keeps only in-frame clonotypes and omits some of them. The profile shows more than 100,000 clones, around 56% of them singletons. This clone was counted a few times. Its antigen is still unknown. Treatment given: oral pan-JAK inhibitor, 5-10 mg twice daily. The TCR sequence derives from a human donor with alopecia areata. The starting material was CD4+ T cells sorted from blood, obtained at week 4, from a patient treated with tofacitinib.

CDR3 nucleotide sequence: TGTGCCAGCTCAGTACAGGGCAAACGGACCTCCTACGAGCAGTACTTC. This sequence encodes CASSVQGKRTSYEQYF. This rearrangement joins TRBV18 to TRBJ2-7; D possibly corresponds to TRBD1 (6 bases). Per germline, CDR1 KGHSH and CDR2 LQKENI. The germline V and J ends were trimmed by 5 bases and 0 bases, with 17 bases remaining between them. The CDR3 is 16 amino acids. Filled out from reference TRBV18 and TRBJ2-7, the complete variable domain reads NAGVMQNPRHLVRRRGQEARLRCSPMKGHSHVYWYRQLPEEGLKFMVYLQKENIIDESGMPKERFSAEFPKEGPSILRIQQVVRGDSAAYFCASSVQGKRTSYEQYFGPGTRLTVT.